These 12 T cell receptor beta chains came from one sample sequenced in a study of blood T cell repertoires in COVID-19. The repertoire was sequenced with immunoSEQ multiplex PCR; TCRdb's copy has only in-frame clones and lacks some. The table has 150,000 to 200,000 clones, more than 70% seen once. Sequenced input: peripheral blood. These receptors were obtained from a human donor in a cohort sampled during active COVID-19.

V usage is TRBV7-9 and J usage is TRBJ1-5, with D tentatively TRBD1 (5 bases). Germline V CDR1 and CDR2: SEHNR, FQNEAQ (reference sequence). V lost 4 bases to trimming and J lost 3 bases, with 10 bases between them. The CDR3 is made up of 14 amino acids. CDR3 in DNA: TGTGCCAGCAGCTCTCAGGGCAACAATCAGCCCCAGCATTTT. Residues: CASSSQGNNQPQHF.

V and J are TRBV4-2 and TRBJ2-7; weak D call: TRBD2 (6 bases). Germline assignment: CDR1 LGHNA and CDR2 YNFKEQ. Trimming left V 1 base short and J 7 bases short, with 8 bases between. The CDR3 length is 12 residues. CDR3 residues: CASSQGAGEQYF. The DNA of the CDR3 is TGTGCCAGCAGCCAAGGAGCGGGTGAGCAGTACTTC.

The V and J genes are TRBV18 and TRBJ2-7, with TRBD2 matching 8 bases. Trimming cost V 6 bases and J 6 bases; bases outside gene matches: 4. This CDR3 has 12 amino acids. The germline V gene encodes CDR1 KGHSH and CDR2 LQKENI. The CDR3 coding sequence is TGTGCCAGCTCGCCGGGGGGGCTCGAGCAGTACTTC. The encoded protein is CASSPGGLEQYF.

The V and J genes are TRBV19 and TRBJ2-6; 11 bases match TRBD1. V trimming: 9 bases; J trimming: 3 bases; junction bases outside the gene matches: 4. This CDR3 has 15 residues. Germline loops: CDR1 LNHDA, CDR2 SQIVND (reference sequence). The CDR3 reads CASGQGAVGANVLTF. The CDR3 DNA is TGTGCCAGCGGACAGGGGGCGGTTGGGGCCAACGTCCTGACTTTC.

The V call is TRBV5-1, the J call TRBJ2-3; D gene uncertain. The length of the CDR3 is 14 residues. Trimming pared 0 bases from V and 0 bases from J, leaving 5 bases between. Germline CDR1 SGHRS, CDR2 YFSETQ. In nucleotides, the CDR3 is TGCGCCAGCAGCTTGGGGGCTAGCACAGATACGCAGTATTTT. Residues: CASSLGASTDTQYF.

This sequence joins TRBV19 and TRBJ1-1; 9 positions match TRBD1. The germline CDR1 and CDR2 sequences are LNHDA and SQIVND (reference sequence). Losses at the gene ends were 4 bases for V and 0 bases for J; bases not matched to a gene: 9. The CDR3 consists of 17 residues. The CDR3 loop is CASSTPGTGTMNTEAFF. For the CDR3, the DNA is TGTGCCAGTAGTACCCCCGGGACAGGGACAATGAACACTGAAGCTTTCTTT.

The J gene is TRBJ2-7, the V gene TRBV7-8; 7 bases line up with TRBD1. Germline V gene sequence: CDR1 SGHVS, CDR2 FQNEAQ. J lost 2 bases, V lost 5 bases, and 3 bases had no gene match. This CDR3 is built from 13 residues. The CDR3 region is CASSVGQTYEQYF. The CDR3 DNA follows: TGTGCCAGCAGCGTGGGACAGACCTACGAGCAGTACTTC.

This clone was seen once. The rearrangement links TRBV3-1 (or the pseudogene TRBV3-2) to TRBJ2-1, with 7 bases fitting TRBD1. The CDR3 totals 15 residues. V was pared by 4 bases and J by 2 bases, with 5 bases of the junction left unmatched. Germline V lookup: CDR1 LGHDT, CDR2 YNNKEL (reference sequence). The CDR3 region has the DNA TGTGCCAGCAGCCCCAACAGGGGTACCTACAATGAGCAGTTCTTC. Residues: CASSPNRGTYNEQFF.

J is TRBJ2-7 and V is TRBV25-1, with 9 bases that match TRBD1. The CDR3 spans 13 residues. Germline V gene sequence: CDR1 MGHDK, CDR2 SYGVNS. V was pared by 6 bases and J by 2 bases, with 2 bases of the junction left unmatched. CDR3 sequence (DNA): TGTGCCAGCAGGGACAGGGGAACCTACGAGCAGTACTTC. Its protein product is CASRDRGTYEQYF.

This clone was seen a few times. CDR3 sequence (DNA): TGTGCCAGCAGTGAAGCGACAGCCTACGAGCAGTACTTC. Its translation is CASSEATAYEQYF. This chain connects TRBV2 to TRBJ2-7, with D possibly matching TRBD1 (5 bases). Looked up from germline, CDR1 is SNHLY and CDR2 is FYNNEI. This CDR3 has 13 residues. Deletions cut 0 bases from V and 2 bases from J, with 5 bases between.

The chain is built from TRBV7-8 and TRBJ1-1; D is perhaps TRBD1 (6 bases). The germline V gene has CDR1 SGHVS and CDR2 FQNEAQ. The CDR3 covers 14 residues. Between the trimmed V and J ends, which lost 5 bases and 3 bases, there was a span of 13 bases. This CDR3 is CASSLQGGYTEAFF. The CDR3 nucleotides are TGTGCCAGCAGCCTACAGGGTGGGTACACTGAAGCTTTCTTT.

The CDR3, as DNA: TGTGCCAGCTCACCTGATAGCGGGCTGGGCACAGATACGCAGTATTTT. Translation gives CASSPDSGLGTDTQYF. V and J are TRBV18 and TRBJ2-3; 7 bases align to TRBD2. Trimming cost V 3 bases and J 1 base; bases outside gene matches: 7. Per germline, CDR1 KGHSH and CDR2 LQKENI. There are 16 residues in the CDR3.